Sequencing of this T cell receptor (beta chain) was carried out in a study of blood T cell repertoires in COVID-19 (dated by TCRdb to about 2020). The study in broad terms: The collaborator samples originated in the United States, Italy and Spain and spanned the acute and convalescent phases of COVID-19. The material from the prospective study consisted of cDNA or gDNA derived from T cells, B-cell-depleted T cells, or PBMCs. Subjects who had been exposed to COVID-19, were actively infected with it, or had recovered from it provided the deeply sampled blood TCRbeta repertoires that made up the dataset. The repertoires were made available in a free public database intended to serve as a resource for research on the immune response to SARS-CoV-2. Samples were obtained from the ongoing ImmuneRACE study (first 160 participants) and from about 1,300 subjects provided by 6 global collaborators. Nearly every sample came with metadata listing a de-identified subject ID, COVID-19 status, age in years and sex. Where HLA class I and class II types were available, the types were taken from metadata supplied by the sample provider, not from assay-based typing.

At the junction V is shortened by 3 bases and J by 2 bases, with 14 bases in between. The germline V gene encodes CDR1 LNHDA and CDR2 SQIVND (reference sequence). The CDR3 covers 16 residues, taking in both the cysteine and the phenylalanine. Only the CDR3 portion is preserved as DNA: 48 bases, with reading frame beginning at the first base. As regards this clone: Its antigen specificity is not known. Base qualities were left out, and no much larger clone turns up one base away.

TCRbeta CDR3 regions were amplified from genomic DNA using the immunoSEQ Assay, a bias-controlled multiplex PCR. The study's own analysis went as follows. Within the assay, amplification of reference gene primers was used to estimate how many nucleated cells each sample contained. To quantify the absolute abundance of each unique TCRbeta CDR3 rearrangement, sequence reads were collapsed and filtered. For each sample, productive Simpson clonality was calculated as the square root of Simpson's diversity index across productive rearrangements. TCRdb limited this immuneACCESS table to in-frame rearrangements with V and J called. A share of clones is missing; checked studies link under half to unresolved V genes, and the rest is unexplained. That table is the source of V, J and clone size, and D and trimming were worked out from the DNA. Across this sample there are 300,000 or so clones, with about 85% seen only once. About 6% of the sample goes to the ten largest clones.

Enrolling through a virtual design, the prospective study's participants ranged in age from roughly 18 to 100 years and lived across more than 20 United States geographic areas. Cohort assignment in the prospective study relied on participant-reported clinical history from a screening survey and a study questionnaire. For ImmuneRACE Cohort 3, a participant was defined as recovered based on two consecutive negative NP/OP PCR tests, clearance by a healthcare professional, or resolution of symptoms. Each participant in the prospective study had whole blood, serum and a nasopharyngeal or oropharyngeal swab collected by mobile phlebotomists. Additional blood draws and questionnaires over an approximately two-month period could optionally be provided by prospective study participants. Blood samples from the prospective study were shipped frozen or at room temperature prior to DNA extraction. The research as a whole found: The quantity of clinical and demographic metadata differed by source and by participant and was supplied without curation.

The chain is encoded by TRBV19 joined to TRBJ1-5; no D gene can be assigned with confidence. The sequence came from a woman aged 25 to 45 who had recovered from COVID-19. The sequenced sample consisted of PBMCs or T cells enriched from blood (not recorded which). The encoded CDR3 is CASSMPAGVGNQPQHF. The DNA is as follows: TGTGCCAGTAGTATGCCGGCAGGTGTGGGCAATCAGCCCCAGCATTTT.